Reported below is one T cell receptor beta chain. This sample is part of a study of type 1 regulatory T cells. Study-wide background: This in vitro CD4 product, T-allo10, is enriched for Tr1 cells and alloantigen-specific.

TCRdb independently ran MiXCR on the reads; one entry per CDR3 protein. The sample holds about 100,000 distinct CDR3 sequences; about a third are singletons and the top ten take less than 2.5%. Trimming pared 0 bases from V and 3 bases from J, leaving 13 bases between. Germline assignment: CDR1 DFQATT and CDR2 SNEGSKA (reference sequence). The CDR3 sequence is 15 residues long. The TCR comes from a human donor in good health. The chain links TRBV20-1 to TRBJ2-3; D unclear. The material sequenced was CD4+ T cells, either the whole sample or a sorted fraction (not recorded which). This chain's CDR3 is CSARDRGHSTDTQYF. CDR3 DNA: TGCAGTGCTAGAGATCGAGGCCATTCAACAGATACGCAGTATTTT.